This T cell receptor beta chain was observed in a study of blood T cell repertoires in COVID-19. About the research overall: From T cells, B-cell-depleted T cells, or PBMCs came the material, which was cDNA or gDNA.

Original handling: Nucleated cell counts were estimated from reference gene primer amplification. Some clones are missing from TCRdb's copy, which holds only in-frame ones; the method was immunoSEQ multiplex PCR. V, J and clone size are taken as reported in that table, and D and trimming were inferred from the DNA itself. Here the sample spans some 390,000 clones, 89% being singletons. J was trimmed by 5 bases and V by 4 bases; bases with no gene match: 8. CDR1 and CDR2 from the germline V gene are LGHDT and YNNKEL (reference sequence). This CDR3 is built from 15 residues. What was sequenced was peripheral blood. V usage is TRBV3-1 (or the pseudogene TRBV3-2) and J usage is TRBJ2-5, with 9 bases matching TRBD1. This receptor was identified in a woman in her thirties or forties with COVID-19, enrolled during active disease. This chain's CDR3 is CASSRPTGGGETQYF. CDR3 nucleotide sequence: TGTGCCAGCAGCCGACCCACAGGGGGCGGCGAGACCCAGTACTTC.